This TCR beta chain was sequenced for a study of radiotherapy plus CTLA-4 blockade in lung cancer. TCRdb keeps only in-frame clones here, not all; method: immunoSEQ multiplex PCR. The sample shows approximately 99,000 clones, 70% to 90% of them seen only once. V lost 4 bases and J 8 bases, leaving 11 bases between the germline ends. CDR1 and CDR2 (germline): SNHLY, FYNNEI. This CDR3 comprises 12 residues. V usage is TRBV2 and J usage is TRBJ1-2, with unresolved D. The source material was peripheral blood, sampled from a patient treated with radiotherapy plus ipilimumab. This sequence originates from a human donor with non-small cell lung cancer that progressed on radiotherapy plus ipilimumab. This CDR3 is CASSVTAGGYTF. The CDR3 DNA follows: TGTGCCAGCAGTGTTACGGCCGGAGGCTACACCTTC.